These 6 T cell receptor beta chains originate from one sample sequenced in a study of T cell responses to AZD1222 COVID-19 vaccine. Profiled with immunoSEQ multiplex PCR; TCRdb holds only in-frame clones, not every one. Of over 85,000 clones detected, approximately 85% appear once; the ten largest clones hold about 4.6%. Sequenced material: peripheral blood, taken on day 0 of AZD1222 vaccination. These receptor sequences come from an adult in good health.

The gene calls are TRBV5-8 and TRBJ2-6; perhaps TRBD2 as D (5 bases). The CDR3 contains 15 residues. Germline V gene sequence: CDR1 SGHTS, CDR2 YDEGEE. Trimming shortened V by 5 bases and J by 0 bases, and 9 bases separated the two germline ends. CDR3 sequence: CASRRRFSGANVLTF. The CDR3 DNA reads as TGTGCCAGCAGGCGGAGGTTCTCTGGGGCCAACGTCCTGACTTTC.

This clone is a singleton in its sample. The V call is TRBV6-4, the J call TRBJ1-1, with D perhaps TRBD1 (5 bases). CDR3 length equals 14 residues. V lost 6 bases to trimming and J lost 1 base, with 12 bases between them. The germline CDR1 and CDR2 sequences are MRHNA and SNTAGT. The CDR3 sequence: CASRKDTANTEAFF. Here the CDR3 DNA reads TGTGCCAGCAGAAAGGACACGGCGAACACTGAAGCTTTCTTT.

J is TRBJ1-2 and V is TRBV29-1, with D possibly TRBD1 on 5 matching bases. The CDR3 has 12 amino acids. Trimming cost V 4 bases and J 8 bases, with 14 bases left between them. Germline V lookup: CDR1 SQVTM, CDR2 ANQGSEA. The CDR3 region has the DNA TGCAGCGTTGCAGGGTTGGTTTGGGGCTACACCTTC. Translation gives CSVAGLVWGYTF.

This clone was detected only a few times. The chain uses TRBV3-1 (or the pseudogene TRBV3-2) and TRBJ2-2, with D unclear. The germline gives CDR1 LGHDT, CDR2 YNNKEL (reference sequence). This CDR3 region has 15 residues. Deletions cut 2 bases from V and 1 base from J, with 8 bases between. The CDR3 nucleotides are TGTGCCAGCAGCCAACTACGTTGGAACACCGGGGAGCTGTTTTTT. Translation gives CASSQLRWNTGELFF.

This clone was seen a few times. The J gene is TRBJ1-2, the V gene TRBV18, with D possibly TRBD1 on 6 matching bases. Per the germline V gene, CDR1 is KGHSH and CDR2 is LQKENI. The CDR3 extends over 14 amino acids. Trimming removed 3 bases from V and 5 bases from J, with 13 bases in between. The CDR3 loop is CASSPWGQKYGYTF. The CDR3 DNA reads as TGTGCCAGCTCACCCTGGGGACAAAAGTATGGCTACACCTTC.

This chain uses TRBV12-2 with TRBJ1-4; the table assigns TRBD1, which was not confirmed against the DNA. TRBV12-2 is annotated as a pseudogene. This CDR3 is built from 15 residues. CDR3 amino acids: CASRCAGFTNEKLFF. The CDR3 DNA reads TGTGCAAGTCGCTGTGCAGGGTTTACTAATGAAAAACTGTTTTTT.